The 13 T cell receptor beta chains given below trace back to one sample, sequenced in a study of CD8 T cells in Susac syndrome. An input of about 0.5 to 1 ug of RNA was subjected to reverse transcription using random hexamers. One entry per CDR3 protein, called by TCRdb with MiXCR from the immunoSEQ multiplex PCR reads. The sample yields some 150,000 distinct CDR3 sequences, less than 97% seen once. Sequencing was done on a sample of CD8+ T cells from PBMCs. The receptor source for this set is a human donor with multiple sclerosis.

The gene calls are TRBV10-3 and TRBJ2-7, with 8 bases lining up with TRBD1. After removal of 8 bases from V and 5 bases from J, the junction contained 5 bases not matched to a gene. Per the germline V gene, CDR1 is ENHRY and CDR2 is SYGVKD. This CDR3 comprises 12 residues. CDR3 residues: CAIADRGHEQYF. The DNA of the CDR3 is TGTGCCATCGCTGACAGGGGCCACGAGCAGTACTTC.

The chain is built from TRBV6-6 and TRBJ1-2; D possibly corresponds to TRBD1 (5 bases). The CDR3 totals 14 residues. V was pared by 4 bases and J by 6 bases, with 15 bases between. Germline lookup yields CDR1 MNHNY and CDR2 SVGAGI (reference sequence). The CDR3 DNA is TGTGCCAGCAGTTTTCTAGGGGTAGGGGATGGCTACACCTTC. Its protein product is CASSFLGVGDGYTF.

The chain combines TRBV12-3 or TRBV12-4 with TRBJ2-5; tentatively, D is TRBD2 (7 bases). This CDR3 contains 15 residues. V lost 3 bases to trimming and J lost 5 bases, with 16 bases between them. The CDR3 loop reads CASSLLGLGQETQYF. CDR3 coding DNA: TGTGCCAGCAGTTTGCTCGGACTAGGACAGGAGACCCAGTACTTC.

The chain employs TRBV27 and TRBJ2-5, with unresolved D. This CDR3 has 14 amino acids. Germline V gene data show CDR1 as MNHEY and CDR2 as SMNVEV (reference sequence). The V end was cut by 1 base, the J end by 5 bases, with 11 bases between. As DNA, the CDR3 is TGTGCCAGCAGTTTATTCGGGTGGACGGAGACCCAGTACTTC. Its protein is CASSLFGWTETQYF.

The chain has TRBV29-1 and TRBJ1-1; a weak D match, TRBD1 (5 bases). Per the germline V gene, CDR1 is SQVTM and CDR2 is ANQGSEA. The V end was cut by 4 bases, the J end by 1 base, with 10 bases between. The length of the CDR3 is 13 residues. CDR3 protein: CSVVFGGNTEAFF. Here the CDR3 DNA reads TGCAGCGTTGTGTTCGGGGGGAACACTGAAGCTTTCTTT.

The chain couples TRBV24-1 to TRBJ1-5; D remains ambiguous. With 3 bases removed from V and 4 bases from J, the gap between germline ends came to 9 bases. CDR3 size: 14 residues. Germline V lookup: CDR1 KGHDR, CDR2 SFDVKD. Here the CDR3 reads CATSDRSANQPQHF. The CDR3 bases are TGTGCCACCAGTGATCGAAGCGCTAATCAGCCCCAGCATTTT.

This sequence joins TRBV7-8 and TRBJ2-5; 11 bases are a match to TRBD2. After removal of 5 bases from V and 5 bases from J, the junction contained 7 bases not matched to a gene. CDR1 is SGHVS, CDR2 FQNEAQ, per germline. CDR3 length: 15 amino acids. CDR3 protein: CASSILAGAGETQYF. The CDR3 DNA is TGTGCCAGCAGCATACTAGCGGGGGCCGGGGAGACCCAGTACTTC.

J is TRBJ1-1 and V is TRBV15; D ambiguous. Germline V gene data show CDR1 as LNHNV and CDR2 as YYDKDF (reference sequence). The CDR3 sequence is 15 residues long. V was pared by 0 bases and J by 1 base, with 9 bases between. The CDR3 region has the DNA TGTGCCACCAGCAGAGATTGGGCAGAGAACACTGAAGCTTTCTTT. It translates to CATSRDWAENTEAFF.

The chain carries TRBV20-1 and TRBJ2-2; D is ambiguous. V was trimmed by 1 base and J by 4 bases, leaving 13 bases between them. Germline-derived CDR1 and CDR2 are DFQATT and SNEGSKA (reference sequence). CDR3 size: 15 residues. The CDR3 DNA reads TGCAGTGCTAGAGGGGAACCGTCGCCCACCGGGGAGCTGTTTTTT. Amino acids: CSARGEPSPTGELFF.

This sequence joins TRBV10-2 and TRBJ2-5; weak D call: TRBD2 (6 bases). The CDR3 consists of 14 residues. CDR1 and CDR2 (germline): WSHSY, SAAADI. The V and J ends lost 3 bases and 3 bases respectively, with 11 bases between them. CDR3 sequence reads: CASSDSWGEETQYF. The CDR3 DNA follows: TGCGCCAGCAGTGATAGCTGGGGGGAAGAGACCCAGTACTTC.

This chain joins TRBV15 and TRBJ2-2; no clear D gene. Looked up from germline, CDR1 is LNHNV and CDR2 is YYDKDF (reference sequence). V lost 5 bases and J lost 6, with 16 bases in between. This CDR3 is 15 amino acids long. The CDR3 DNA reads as TGTGCCACCAGCGGAACTAAAGATCAGTCCGGGGAGCTGTTTTTT. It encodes CATSGTKDQSGELFF.

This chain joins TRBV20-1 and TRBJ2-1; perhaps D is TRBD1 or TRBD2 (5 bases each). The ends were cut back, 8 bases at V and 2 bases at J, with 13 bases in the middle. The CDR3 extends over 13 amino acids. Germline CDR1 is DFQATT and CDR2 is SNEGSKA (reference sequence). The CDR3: CSPLWGTYNEQFF. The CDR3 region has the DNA TGCAGTCCCCTATGGGGGACCTACAATGAGCAGTTCTTC.

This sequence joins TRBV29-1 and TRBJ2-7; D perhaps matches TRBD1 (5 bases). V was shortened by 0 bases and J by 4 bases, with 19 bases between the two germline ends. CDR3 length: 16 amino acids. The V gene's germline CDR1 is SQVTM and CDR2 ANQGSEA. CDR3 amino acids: CSVEDPSQGREYEQYF. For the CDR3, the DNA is TGCAGCGTTGAAGATCCTTCGCAGGGTAGAGAGTACGAGCAGTACTTC.